A single sample is the source of the 20 T cell receptor beta chains below, sequenced in a study of blood T cell repertoires in COVID-19. Produced via immunoSEQ multiplex PCR; TCRdb's table is partial and in-frame only. The table has 100,000 to 150,000 clones, more than 75% seen once. Sequencing was carried out using peripheral blood. These receptor sequences come from a human donor in a cohort sampled during active COVID-19.

J is TRBJ2-1 and V is TRBV14; TRBD2 might be the D (5 bases). Trimming stripped 4 bases from V and 6 bases from J, with 13 bases between. The germline gives CDR1 SGHDN, CDR2 FVKESK. The CDR3 is 14 residues long. The CDR3 spells CASSRSGATNEQFF. The CDR3 region has the DNA TGTGCCAGCAGCCGGAGCGGTGCCACCAATGAGCAGTTCTTC.

V usage is TRBV11-3 and J usage is TRBJ2-1; D is possibly TRBD2 (5 bases). V lost 5 bases and J 8 bases, leaving 13 bases between the germline ends. The CDR3 runs 13 residues. Germline values: CDR1 SGHNT, CDR2 YENEEA. The CDR3, as DNA: TGTGCCAGCAGCGAGGGCCCTCAGGATGAGCAGTTCTTC. Residues: CASSEGPQDEQFF. Filled out from reference TRBV11-3 and TRBJ2-1, the complete variable domain reads EAGVVQSPRYKIIEKKQPVAFWCNPISGHNTLYWYLQNLGQGPELLIRYENEEAVDDSQLPKDRFSAERLKGVDSTLKIQPAELGDSAVYLCASSEGPQDEQFFGPGTRLTVL.

V is TRBV27 and J is TRBJ1-1, with a tentative D call TRBD1 (5 bases). This CDR3 comprises 17 residues. Looked up from germline, CDR1 is MNHEY and CDR2 is SMNVEV (reference sequence). Trimming removed 4 bases at V and 6 bases at J, with 24 bases between. The CDR3 DNA reads TGTGCCAGCAGTTATCCTCCGGGACGGGGGGGGAGTTCTGAAGCTTTCTTT. Translating gives CASSYPPGRGGSSEAFF.

The rearrangement uses TRBV19 and TRBJ2-1; 13 nucleotides align to TRBD2. Looked up from germline, CDR1 is LNHDA and CDR2 is SQIVND (reference sequence). CDR3 length equals 16 residues. With 4 bases clipped from V and 5 bases from J, the junction kept 5 bases outside the gene matches. The CDR3 sequence: CASSRRGTSGNNEQFF. CDR3 nucleotides: TGTGCCAGTAGTAGAAGGGGGACTAGCGGGAACAATGAGCAGTTCTTC.

The chain has TRBV7-2 and TRBJ2-3, with 14 bases lining up with TRBD2. Germline values: CDR1 SGHTA, CDR2 FQGNSA. The CDR3 length is 17 residues. Unmatched junction bases numbered 4, after V lost 1 base and J lost 4 bases. The chain's CDR3 is CASSLVGTSGRSDTQYF. In DNA, the CDR3 is TGTGCCAGCAGCTTAGTGGGGACTAGCGGGAGATCAGATACGCAGTATTTT.

This clone was counted once. Other nucleotide sequences from this sample produce the same CDR3. The chain employs TRBV4-1 and TRBJ2-1; 8 bases are shared with TRBD1. V trimming: 2 bases; J trimming: 7 bases; junction bases outside the gene matches: 1. Germline V gene lookup returns CDR1 MGHRA and CDR2 YSYEKL. There are 13 residues in the CDR3. CDR3 loop: CASSQNRGNEQFF. DNA for the CDR3: TGCGCCAGCAGCCAAAACAGGGGGAATGAGCAGTTCTTC.

This clone occurred a few times. J is TRBJ2-1 and V is TRBV4-2; 9 bases are a match to TRBD2. Germline V CDR1 and CDR2: LGHNA, YNFKEQ. The CDR3 loop spans 16 amino acids. The V segment lost 4 bases and the J segment 7 bases; nucleotides outside the gene matches: 11. The CDR3 DNA is TGTGCCAGCAGCCTACAACGTAGCGGGAGTAAGAATGAGCAGTTCTTC. Its translation is CASSLQRSGSKNEQFF.

V is TRBV27 and J is TRBJ1-2; 7 bases match TRBD1. J lost 4 bases, V lost 5 bases, and 4 bases had no gene match. Germline lookup yields CDR1 MNHEY and CDR2 SMNVEV (reference sequence). There are 13 residues in the CDR3. CDR3 nucleotides: TGTGCCAGCAGTCTACAGGGGATCTATGGCTACACCTTC. Translating gives CASSLQGIYGYTF.

This sequence joins TRBV3-1 (or the pseudogene TRBV3-2) and TRBJ2-7; tentative D call: TRBD2 (6 bases). The CDR3 loop spans 16 amino acids. The germline CDR1 and CDR2 sequences are LGHDT and YNNKEL (reference sequence). V lost 4 bases and J lost 5, with 21 bases in between. The CDR3 is CASSPRGLADGHEQYF. The CDR3, as DNA: TGTGCCAGCAGCCCACGCGGGTTAGCGGACGGCCACGAGCAGTACTTC.

The J gene is TRBJ2-7, the V gene TRBV28, with D hard to call. CDR1 is MDHEN, CDR2 SYDVKM, per germline. The CDR3 loop spans 16 amino acids. The V gene lost 5 bases and the J gene lost 0 bases, with 17 bases spanning the gap. The CDR3 sequence: CASSIEAKPGSYEQYF. As DNA, the CDR3 is TGTGCCAGCAGTATAGAAGCCAAACCCGGCTCCTACGAGCAGTACTTC.

The chain combines TRBV5-1 with TRBJ1-2, with D possibly TRBD1 on 5 matching bases. This CDR3 region has 12 residues. The germline gives CDR1 SGHRS, CDR2 YFSETQ. The ends were cut back, 2 bases at V and 7 bases at J, with 9 bases in the middle. For the CDR3, the DNA is TGCGCCAGCAGCTTTGGGGCCGGTGGCTACACCTTC. Protein sequence: CASSFGAGGYTF.

The chain links TRBV5-4 to TRBJ1-6; 10 nucleotides match TRBD1. After removal of 3 bases from V and 7 bases from J, the junction contained 7 bases not matched to a gene. Germline V CDR1 and CDR2: SGHNT, YYREEE (reference sequence). The CDR3 totals 16 residues. CDR3 sequence reads: CASSSPGQGKNSPLHF. The CDR3 DNA is TGTGCCAGCAGCTCTCCGGGACAGGGGAAGAATTCACCCCTCCACTTT.

This clone was recorded once. The V and J genes are TRBV7-3 and TRBJ2-5; 11 bases line up with TRBD2. The CDR3 has 18 residues. Trimming cost V 2 bases and J 0 bases; bases outside gene matches: 8. Germline V gene sequence: CDR1 SGHTA, CDR2 FQGTGA. The DNA for the CDR3 is TGTGCCAGCAGCTTAGGGGTGTTAGCGGGAGGGAACCAAGAGACCCAGTACTTC. It is translated as CASSLGVLAGGNQETQYF.

The CDR3 loop reads CASKDRGYGYTF. CDR3 nucleotide sequence: TGTGCCAGCAAGGACAGGGGCTATGGCTACACCTTC. The chain joins TRBV27 to TRBJ1-2; 9 nucleotides match TRBD1. Germline V gives CDR1 MNHEY, CDR2 SMNVEV (reference sequence). The CDR3 spans 12 residues. V shed 7 bases, J shed 4 bases, and the junction held 1 base outside the gene matches.

The V gene is TRBV2, the J gene TRBJ2-5; 16 bases agree with TRBD2. The CDR3 runs to 15 residues. Per the germline V gene, CDR1 is SNHLY and CDR2 is FYNNEI. V dropped 5 bases and J dropped 5; count of bases not matched to a gene: 2. The CDR3 DNA sequence: TGTGCCAGCAGTCCGGGACTAGCGGGAGGGGAGACCCAGTACTTC. This sequence encodes CASSPGLAGGETQYF.

This clone was observed a handful of times. The V and J genes are TRBV5-1 and TRBJ2-7; 9 bases line up with TRBD1. The V and J ends lost 6 bases and 6 bases, in that order; junction bases with no gene match: 10. The germline CDR1 and CDR2 sequences are SGHRS and YFSETQ. The CDR3 runs 14 residues. CDR3 loop: CASTPGQGQGEQYF. The CDR3 bases are TGCGCCAGCACACCCGGACAGGGGCAGGGCGAGCAGTACTTC. The full variable domain, its missing parts supplied by reference TRBV5-1 and TRBJ2-7, is KAGVTQTPRYLIKTRGQQVTLSCSPISGHRSVSWYQQTPGQGLQFLFEYFSETQRNKGNFPGRFSGRQFSNSRSEMNVSTLELGDSALYLCASTPGQGQGEQYFGPGTRLTVT.

The sample holds one count of this clone. This chain connects TRBV11-3 to TRBJ2-3; 7 bases map to TRBD2. Germline CDR1 reads SGHNT; CDR2 reads YENEEA. V shed 3 bases and J 1 base; nucleotides not matched to a gene: 7. This CDR3 has 16 amino acids. CDR3: CASSFGGSLGTDTQYF. The CDR3 DNA sequence: TGTGCCAGCAGCTTTGGCGGGAGCCTCGGCACAGATACGCAGTATTTT.

The chain uses TRBV7-3 and TRBJ2-3; 9 bases fit TRBD2. V shed 5 bases, J shed 6 bases, and the junction held 6 bases outside the gene matches. The germline CDR1 and CDR2 sequences are SGHTA and FQGTGA. The CDR3 extends over 14 amino acids. This CDR3 reads CASSRSGLADTQYF. In DNA, the CDR3 is TGTGCCAGCAGCCGATCCGGACTAGCGGATACGCAGTATTTT.

There are a few counts of this clone. The genes are TRBV28 and TRBJ1-5, with D maybe TRBD1 (6 bases). This CDR3 comprises 18 residues. Germline V lookup: CDR1 MDHEN, CDR2 SYDVKM. Trimming pared 6 bases from V and 0 bases from J, leaving 21 bases between. The DNA for the CDR3 is TGTGCCAGCAGATCATCCACTCAGGGGATTTATAGCAATCAGCCCCAGCATTTT. Translating gives CASRSSTQGIYSNQPQHF. The complete variable domain, with remaining parts taken from reference TRBV28 and TRBJ1-5, reads DVKVTQSSRYLVKRTGEKVFLECVQDMDHENMFWYRQDPGLGLRLIYFSYDVKMKEKGDIPEGYSVSREKKERFSLILESASTNQTSMYLCASRSSTQGIYSNQPQHFGDGTRLSIL.

The gene calls are TRBV4-3 and TRBJ2-7; 7 nucleotides agree with TRBD1. This CDR3 is built from 15 residues. With V trimmed by 4 bases and J by 3 bases, 9 bases remained unmatched. CDR1 and CDR2 (germline): LGHNA, YSLEER. The DNA of the CDR3 is TGCGCCAGCAGCCCCGAGACAGGGACCTTCTACGAGCAGTACTTC. Its translation: CASSPETGTFYEQYF.